Each of the 32 T cell receptor beta chains below was sequenced from the same sample in a study of STAT5B mutations in CD4+ large granular lymphocyte leukemia. Assay: immunoSEQ multiplex PCR; the TCRdb copy retains only in-frame clones and omits some. Of about 30,000 clones listed, under 80% are singletons. Sequencing was done on a sample of CD4+ T cells from blood buffy coats. These receptors were collected from a human donor in good health.

This clone was seen once. The junction shows a germline mismatch at one end, possibly a read error. The chain couples TRBV6-1 to TRBJ1-4; TRBD1 aligns across 9 bases. Germline lookup yields CDR1 MNHNS and CDR2 SASEGT. CDR3 size: 12 residues. In DNA form, the CDR3 reads TGTGCCACCAGTGGGACAGGGCAAAAACTGTTTTTT. Its translation: CATSGTGQKLFF.

This sequence joins TRBV30 and TRBJ2-5; no firm D call. Trimming took 5 bases from V and 5 from J, leaving 6 bases between them. Germline assignment: CDR1 GTSNPN and CDR2 SVGIG (reference sequence). The CDR3 loop spans 10 amino acids. CDR3 coding DNA: TGTGCCTGGGGTTGGGAGACCCAGTACTTC. Its protein is CAWGWETQYF.

This chain uses TRBV5-6 with TRBJ1-3, with D uncertain. Per the germline V gene, CDR1 is SGHDT and CDR2 is YYEEEE. Trimming pared 4 bases from V and 2 bases from J, leaving 4 bases between. This CDR3 comprises 12 residues. This CDR3 reads CASSMPGNTIYF. In DNA form, the CDR3 reads TGTGCCAGCAGCATGCCTGGAAACACCATATATTTT.

The chain carries TRBV9 and TRBJ2-7; 10 bases map to TRBD1. CDR1 is SGDLS and CDR2 is YYNGEE in the germline V gene. The CDR3 loop spans 16 amino acids. Trimming cost V 2 bases and J 7 bases; bases outside gene matches: 12. CDR3 sequence reads: CASSVGPGTGDTEQYF. The CDR3 DNA reads TGTGCCAGCAGCGTCGGCCCCGGGACAGGGGATACAGAGCAGTACTTC.

V and J are TRBV5-1 and TRBJ2-3; D assignment may be TRBD1 or TRBD2 (5 bases each). The CDR3 runs 14 residues. Germline CDR1 is SGHRS and CDR2 is YFSETQ. The ends were cut back, 5 bases at V and 1 base at J, with 11 bases in the middle. The CDR3: CASRWGTGTDTQYF. DNA for the CDR3: TGCGCCAGCAGGTGGGGGACCGGCACAGATACGCAGTATTTT.

The genes are TRBV15 and TRBJ2-1; 9 bases fit TRBD1. The junction had 4 bases not matched to a gene; V was cut back by 6 bases and J by 1 base. The CDR3 contains 15 residues. CDR1 and CDR2 (germline): LNHNV, YYDKDF (reference sequence). The CDR3: CATRRGQGSYNEQFF. CDR3 DNA: TGTGCCACCAGGAGGGGACAGGGTTCCTACAATGAGCAGTTCTTC.

The genes are TRBV7-2 and TRBJ2-5; TRBD2 agrees at 11 bases. Germline values: CDR1 SGHTA, CDR2 FQGNSA. The CDR3 covers 18 residues. The V and J ends lost 2 bases and 4 bases, in that order; junction bases with no gene match: 12. DNA of the CDR3: TGTGCCAGCAGCTTATTCCCATTTAGCGGGGGGGGTGGAGAGACCCAGTACTTC. This encodes CASSLFPFSGGGGETQYF. The entire variable domain, with the rest obtained from reference TRBV7-2 and TRBJ2-5, is as follows: GAGVSQSPSNKVTEKGKDVELRCDPISGHTALYWYRQSLGQGLEFLIYFQGNSAPDKSGLPSDRFSAERTGGSVSTLTIQRTQQEDSAVYLCASSLFPFSGGGGETQYFGPGTRLLVL.

The chain is built from TRBV5-1 and TRBJ1-1; D call uncertain. CDR1 and CDR2 from the germline V gene are SGHRS and YFSETQ. With 2 bases removed from V and 3 bases from J, the gap between germline ends came to 8 bases. This CDR3 comprises 13 residues. The CDR3 bases are TGCGCCAGCAGCTTCCAGGCCTACACTGAAGCTTTCTTT. Protein product: CASSFQAYTEAFF.

The chain employs TRBV28 and TRBJ2-2; D gene unclear. V was shortened by 2 bases and J by 6 bases, with 13 bases between the two germline ends. Germline loops: CDR1 MDHEN, CDR2 SYDVKM. The CDR3 runs to 15 residues. This CDR3 is CASSLGARVSGELFF. Written as DNA, the CDR3 is TGTGCCAGCAGTTTAGGTGCCCGAGTTTCCGGGGAGCTGTTTTTT.

The chain employs TRBV9 and TRBJ1-3; D is unresolved. The V end lost 5 bases, the J end lost 0 bases, and 3 bases lay between the germline ends. The CDR3 runs to 12 residues. The germline V gene encodes CDR1 SGDLS and CDR2 YYNGEE. The CDR3, as DNA: TGTGCCAGCAGGAGCTCTGGAAACACCATATATTTT. Translated, it gives CASRSSGNTIYF.

The rearrangement uses TRBV7-9 and TRBJ1-2; D unclear. Germline lookup yields CDR1 SEHNR and CDR2 FQNEAQ (reference sequence). Trimming left V 0 bases short and J 8 bases short, with 13 bases between. The CDR3 is made up of 14 amino acids. CDR3 sequence reads: CASSLAHSSGGYTF. DNA for the CDR3: TGTGCCAGCAGCTTAGCGCACTCTAGCGGGGGCTACACCTTC.

This clone was found once. The gene calls are TRBV2 and TRBJ1-2, with no clear D. The CDR3 length is 13 residues. With 7 bases removed from V and 2 bases from J, the gap between germline ends came to 11 bases. Per germline, CDR1 SNHLY and CDR2 FYNNEI. The CDR3 loop reads CASNGDSNYGYTF. CDR3 DNA: TGTGCCAGCAATGGTGATTCAAACTATGGCTACACCTTC.

This clone was counted a few times. This chain connects TRBV2 to TRBJ2-2; 10 nucleotides align to TRBD1. The CDR3 sequence is 16 residues long. Trimming at V came to 6 bases and at J to 4 bases, leaving 8 bases not matched to a gene. CDR1 is SNHLY and CDR2 is FYNNEI in the germline V gene. The CDR3 loop reads CASRRSDRGRTGELFF. The DNA of the CDR3 is TGTGCCAGCAGACGTTCAGACAGGGGGCGCACCGGGGAGCTGTTTTTT.

V gene TRBV5-6 combines with J gene TRBJ1-2, with no clear D. Looked up from germline, CDR1 is SGHDT and CDR2 is YYEEEE. The CDR3 has 13 residues. V gave up 5 bases and J gave up 8 bases, with 16 bases separating them. CDR3 DNA: TGTGCCAGCAGTAGCCCGCGAGTAGGAGGCTACACCTTC. Encoded protein: CASSSPRVGGYTF.

V is TRBV28 and J is TRBJ2-7, with 9 bases aligning to TRBD2. CDR1 is MDHEN, CDR2 SYDVKM, per germline. The CDR3 runs to 15 residues. The junction had 5 bases not matched to a gene; V was cut back by 1 base and J by 4 bases. Here the CDR3 DNA reads TGTGCCAGCAGTTTATTGGGGACTAGCTGGTACGAGCAGTACTTC. Amino acids: CASSLLGTSWYEQYF.

The CDR3 protein is CASSEYGVGNTEAFF. The CDR3 region has the DNA TGTGCCAGCAGTGAATACGGGGTCGGGAACACTGAAGCTTTCTTT. The genes are TRBV25-1 and TRBJ1-1; D gene unclear. V was pared by 0 bases and J by 1 base, with 9 bases between. CDR3 size: 15 residues. CDR1 is MGHDK and CDR2 is SYGVNS in the germline V gene.

V and J are TRBV19 and TRBJ1-1; D unresolved. Germline V gene lookup returns CDR1 LNHDA and CDR2 SQIVND (reference sequence). There are 13 residues in the CDR3. V was trimmed by 3 bases and J by 8 bases, leaving 13 bases between them. CDR3 region: CASSIQAITEAFF. The CDR3 DNA sequence: TGTGCCAGTAGTATTCAGGCCATAACGGAAGCTTTCTTT.

The V gene is TRBV9, the J gene TRBJ2-1; 7 bases align to TRBD1. CDR1 is SGDLS and CDR2 is YYNGEE in the germline V gene. V gave up 4 bases and J gave up 1 base; unmatched junction bases: 5. The CDR3 runs 15 residues. This CDR3 reads CASSKRQGSYNEQFF. Written as DNA, the CDR3 is TGTGCCAGCAGCAAACGACAGGGTTCCTACAATGAGCAGTTCTTC.

The chain links TRBV5-1 to TRBJ2-1; D not certain. Trimming stripped 0 bases from V and 9 bases from J, with 16 bases between. The germline gives CDR1 SGHRS, CDR2 YFSETQ. The CDR3 is 15 amino acids. The CDR3 DNA reads TGCGCCAGCAGCTTGGATCGCGGACCCAAGGGTGAGCAGTTCTTC. Translation: CASSLDRGPKGEQFF.

About this clone itself: The same CDR3 also results from other DNA sequences found in this sample. The gene calls are TRBV10-2 and TRBJ2-3; D perhaps matches TRBD2 (5 bases). V was trimmed by 4 bases and J by 6 bases, leaving 5 bases between them. CDR1 is WSHSY and CDR2 is SAAADI in the germline V gene. This CDR3 is built from 11 residues. The CDR3 nucleotides are TGCGCCAGCAGTGGCGGGGATACGCAGTATTTT. Translated, it gives CASSGGDTQYF.

The chain uses TRBV18 and TRBJ2-1, with D possibly TRBD1 on 6 matching bases. Deletions cut 7 bases from V and 10 bases from J, with 17 bases between. The CDR3 spans 13 residues. Germline CDR1 and CDR2: KGHSH and LQKENI. This CDR3 reads CASYSGVGLEQFF. The CDR3, as DNA: TGTGCCAGCTACTCAGGGGTTGGCTTGGAGCAGTTCTTC.

This chain connects TRBV5-5 to TRBJ2-1, with 7 bases aligning to TRBD1. Per the germline V gene, CDR1 is SGHKS and CDR2 is YYEKEE (reference sequence). This CDR3 region has 12 residues. V shed 3 bases and J 9 bases; nucleotides not matched to a gene: 3. Here the CDR3 DNA reads TGTGCCAGCAGCTGGGACAGATCTGAGCAGTTCTTC. Its protein is CASSWDRSEQFF.

The chain combines TRBV27 with TRBJ2-2; D is uncertain. The germline V gene has CDR1 MNHEY and CDR2 SMNVEV (reference sequence). Trimming took off 5 bases at V and 7 bases at J, with 11 bases between the two ends. This CDR3 is 13 amino acids long. The CDR3 loop reads CASSPARYGELFF. CDR3 sequence (DNA): TGTGCCAGCAGTCCCGCCCGATACGGGGAGCTGTTTTTT.

A few counts support this clone. The rearrangement uses TRBV30 and TRBJ1-5; D is perhaps TRBD1 (6 bases). Germline-derived CDR1 and CDR2 are GTSNPN and SVGIG (reference sequence). This CDR3 has 13 amino acids. V lost 0 bases and J 6 bases, leaving 9 bases between the germline ends. The CDR3 sequence is CAWSVGGGQPQHF. As DNA, the CDR3 is TGTGCCTGGAGTGTGGGAGGGGGTCAGCCCCAGCATTTT.

V gene TRBV7-2 combines with J gene TRBJ2-7; 10 bases line up with TRBD2. Trimming at V came to 2 bases and at J to 4 bases, leaving 5 bases not matched to a gene. The CDR3 is 15 amino acids. Germline V CDR1 and CDR2: SGHTA, FQGNSA. In nucleotides, the CDR3 is TGTGCCAGCAGCTTACTCGGTAGCGGGAGGTACGAGCAGTACTTC. Translated: CASSLLGSGRYEQYF.

The chain joins TRBV19 to TRBJ2-1; 13 bases agree with TRBD2. V was pared by 3 bases and J by 5 bases, with 10 bases of the junction left unmatched. The CDR3 is 18 residues long. Germline V CDR1 and CDR2: LNHDA, SQIVND (reference sequence). The CDR3, as DNA: TGTGCCAGTAGTATTTTCGGGTGGACTAGCGGGGGTAACAATGAGCAGTTCTTC. Amino acid sequence: CASSIFGWTSGGNNEQFF. The entire variable domain, with the rest obtained from reference TRBV19 and TRBJ2-1, is as follows: DGGITQSPKYLFRKEGQNVTLSCEQNLNHDAMYWYRQDPGQGLRLIYYSQIVNDFQKGDIAEGYSVSREKKESFPLTVTSAQKNPTAFYLCASSIFGWTSGGNNEQFFGPGTRLTVL.

The chain couples TRBV5-1 to TRBJ2-3; maybe TRBD2 (5 bases). Germline V lookup: CDR1 SGHRS, CDR2 YFSETQ. Trimming left V 3 bases short and J 1 base short, with 12 bases between. CDR3 length: 15 amino acids. CDR3 nucleotides: TGCGCCAGCAGCTCGCTTGTCGGGGGCACAGATACGCAGTATTTT. The encoded protein is CASSSLVGGTDTQYF.

DNA for the CDR3: TGTGCCAGCACTCCCTCGGGCCGAGGAAACACTGAAGCTTTCTTT. This encodes CASTPSGRGNTEAFF. The J gene is TRBJ1-1, the V gene TRBV6-5, with unresolved D. CDR1 MNHEY and CDR2 SVGAGI come from the germline V gene. V was shortened by 7 bases and J by 2 bases, with 17 bases between the two germline ends. CDR3 length: 15 residues.

This clone was counted a few times. The chain carries TRBV27 and TRBJ1-5; D remains ambiguous. Trimming removed 3 bases at V and 6 bases at J, with 12 bases between. The CDR3 runs to 14 residues. Germline V gives CDR1 MNHEY, CDR2 SMNVEV (reference sequence). The CDR3 loop is CASSFSRGSQPQHF. The CDR3 DNA reads TGTGCCAGCAGTTTCAGCCGGGGAAGTCAGCCCCAGCATTTT.

The chain recombines TRBV7-6 with TRBJ2-5; D perhaps matches TRBD2 (6 bases). Trimming left V 5 bases short and J 1 base short, with 14 bases between. From germline, CDR1 is SGHVS and CDR2 FNYEAQ. The CDR3 loop spans 15 amino acids. The CDR3 coding sequence is TGTGCCAGCAGCAAACGTGGGGGGTCCCAAGAGACCCAGTACTTC. Amino acid sequence: CASSKRGGSQETQYF.

The gene calls are TRBV5-6 and TRBJ1-3, with 9 bases lining up with TRBD1. CDR3 length equals 14 residues. Trimming took 4 bases from V and 4 from J; bases not matched to a gene: 3. CDR1 is SGHDT and CDR2 is YYEEEE in the germline V gene. The CDR3 bases are TGTGCCAGCAGCCCGACAGGGGGAGGAAACACCATATATTTT. This sequence encodes CASSPTGGGNTIYF.

V gene TRBV18 combines with J gene TRBJ1-4; D unclear. CDR1 and CDR2 from the germline V gene are KGHSH and LQKENI. This CDR3 has 14 amino acids. V shed 2 bases and J shed 8 bases, with 12 bases lying between them. The CDR3 is CASSPSGYGEKLFF. In nucleotides, the CDR3 is TGTGCCAGCTCACCATCGGGATATGGGGAAAAACTGTTTTTT.